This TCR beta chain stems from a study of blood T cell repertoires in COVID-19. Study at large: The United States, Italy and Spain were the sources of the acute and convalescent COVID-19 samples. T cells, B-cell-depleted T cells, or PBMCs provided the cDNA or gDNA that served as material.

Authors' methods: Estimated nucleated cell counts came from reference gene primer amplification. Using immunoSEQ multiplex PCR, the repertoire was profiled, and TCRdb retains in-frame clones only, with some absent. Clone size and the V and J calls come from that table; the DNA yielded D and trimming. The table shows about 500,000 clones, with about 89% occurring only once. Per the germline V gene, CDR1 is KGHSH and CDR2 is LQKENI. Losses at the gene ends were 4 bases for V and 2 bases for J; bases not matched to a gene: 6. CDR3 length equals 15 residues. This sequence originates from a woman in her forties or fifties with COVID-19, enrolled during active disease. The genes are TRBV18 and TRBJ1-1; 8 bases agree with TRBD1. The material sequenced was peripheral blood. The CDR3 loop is CASSLGQGVNTEAFF. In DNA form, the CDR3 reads TGTGCCAGCTCACTCGGACAGGGAGTCAACACTGAAGCTTTCTTT. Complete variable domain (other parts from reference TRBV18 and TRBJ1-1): NAGVMQNPRHLVRRRGQEARLRCSPMKGHSHVYWYRQLPEEGLKFMVYLQKENIIDESGMPKERFSAEFPKEGPSILRIQQVVRGDSAAYFCASSLGQGVNTEAFFGQGTRLTVV.